This T cell receptor beta chain was captured in a study of vaccination effects on CD4 cells after COVID-19. Sequenced by immunoSEQ multiplex PCR; TCRdb stores in-frame clones only, minus some. The profile shows 35,000 to 40,000 clones, 65% to 75% of them singletons. As regards this clone: The antigen is not known.

Cultured cells yielded isolated CD4+ T cells after 10 days. Trimming removed 2 bases at V and 5 bases at J, with 12 bases between. This CDR3 region has 14 residues. Germline values: CDR1 LGHNT, CDR2 FRNRAP. The chain combines TRBV12-5 with TRBJ1-1; D not resolved. This TCR came from a human donor who received a COVID-19 vaccine. The sequences come from CD4+ T cells from PBMCs cultured without peptide, collected before COVID-19 vaccination. The CDR3 nucleotides read TGTGCTAGTGGTTTGCCACTTGTTGGGACTGAAGCTTTCTTT. This codes for CASGLPLVGTEAFF. The entire variable domain, with the rest obtained from reference TRBV12-5 and TRBJ1-1, is as follows: DARVTQTPRHKVTEMGQEVTMRCQPILGHNTVFWYRQTMMQGLELLAYFRNRAPLDDSGMPKDRFSAEMPDATLATLKIQPSEPRDSAVYFCASGLPLVGTEAFFGQGTRLTVV.